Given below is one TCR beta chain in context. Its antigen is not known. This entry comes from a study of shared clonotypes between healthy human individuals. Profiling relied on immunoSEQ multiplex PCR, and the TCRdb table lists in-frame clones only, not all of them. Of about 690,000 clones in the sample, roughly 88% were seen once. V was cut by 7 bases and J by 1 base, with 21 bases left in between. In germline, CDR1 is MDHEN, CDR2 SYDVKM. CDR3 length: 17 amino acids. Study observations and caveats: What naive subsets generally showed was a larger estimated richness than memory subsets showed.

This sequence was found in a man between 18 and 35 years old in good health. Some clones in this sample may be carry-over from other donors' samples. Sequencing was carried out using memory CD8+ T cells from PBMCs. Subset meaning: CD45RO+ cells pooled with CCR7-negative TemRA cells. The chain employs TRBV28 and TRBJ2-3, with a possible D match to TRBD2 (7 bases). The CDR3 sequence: CASKPGFGGLGTDTQYF. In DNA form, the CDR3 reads TGTGCCAGCAAACCTGGGTTCGGGGGGCTAGGCACAGATACGCAGTATTTT.